Listed here is a single TCR beta chain. The antigen is not known. The data were taken from a study of graft-versus-host responses after intestinal transplantation. Study-level results: Some patients had graft-donor T cell macrochimerism. In their allografts, the ratios of graft-versus-host to host-versus-graft T cell clones were high.

Produced via immunoSEQ multiplex PCR; TCRdb's table is partial and in-frame only. In the table there are tens of thousands of clones, 90% of which are singletons. The germline V and J ends were trimmed by 6 bases and 3 bases, with 16 bases remaining between them. The CDR3 is 15 amino acids. Germline CDR1 MNHNS, CDR2 SASEGT. The TCR sequence derives from a human donor who received an intestinal transplant. The sequencing here drew on unstimulated CD8+ T cells sorted from spleen or lymph node cells, taken before intestinal transplant. This rearrangement joins TRBV6-1 to TRBJ2-3, with D maybe TRBD2 (7 bases). CDR3 in amino acids: CASSGDTGGTDTQYF. The CDR3 region has the DNA TGTGCCAGCAGCGGGGACACCGGGGGGACAGATACGCAGTATTTT.